These 18 T cell receptor beta chains came from one sample sequenced in a study of tissue T cells after allogeneic stem cell transplantation. Measured with immunoSEQ multiplex PCR; TCRdb has only the in-frame clones, and not every one. The sample shows fewer than 30,000 clones, 85% of them seen only once. Here the sequenced sample was blood, taken before transplantation. The receptors originated from a woman aged 18 to 49 who later had graft-versus-host disease after an allogeneic stem cell transplant.

This rearrangement joins TRBV19 to TRBJ2-3; 10 bases map to TRBD1. This CDR3 spans 15 amino acids. Germline V gene data show CDR1 as LNHDA and CDR2 as SQIVND (reference sequence). With 6 bases clipped from V and 2 bases from J, the junction kept 5 bases outside the gene matches. CDR3 loop: CASSGGTGDTDTQYF. The CDR3 DNA follows: TGTGCCAGTAGCGGGGGGACAGGGGACACAGATACGCAGTATTTT. The entire variable domain, with the rest obtained from reference TRBV19 and TRBJ2-3, is as follows: DGGITQSPKYLFRKEGQNVTLSCEQNLNHDAMYWYRQDPGQGLRLIYYSQIVNDFQKGDIAEGYSVSREKKESFPLTVTSAQKNPTAFYLCASSGGTGDTDTQYFGPGTRLTVL.

The chain employs TRBV9 and TRBJ2-7, with 7 bases identical to TRBD1. Germline assignment: CDR1 SGDLS and CDR2 YYNGEE. This CDR3 spans 14 amino acids. Losses at the gene ends were 0 bases for V and 2 bases for J; bases not matched to a gene: 2. The DNA of the CDR3 is TGTGCCAGCAGCGTAGAAGGGACAGCCTACGAGCAGTACTTC. Protein product: CASSVEGTAYEQYF.

The gene calls are TRBV10-2 and TRBJ1-6; D is uncertain. V lost 2 bases and J lost 3, with 8 bases in between. Germline loops: CDR1 WSHSY, CDR2 SAAADI. The CDR3 covers 15 residues. The CDR3 region has the DNA TGCGCCAGCAGTGAGGGCCTGGACTATAATTCACCCCTCCACTTT. Amino acid sequence: CASSEGLDYNSPLHF.

V and J are TRBV10-1 and TRBJ2-7; 7 nucleotides align to TRBD1. The germline gives CDR1 WNHNN, CDR2 SYGVQD (reference sequence). This CDR3 is 14 amino acids long. V gave up 3 bases and J gave up 3 bases; unmatched junction bases: 5. DNA of the CDR3: TGCGCCAGCAGTGAAGGGACAGACTACTACGAGCAGTACTTC. Encoded protein: CASSEGTDYYEQYF.

CDR3 sequence: CASSLDGGQTYNSPLHF. The CDR3, as DNA: TGTGCCAGCAGCTTAGATGGGGGACAAACCTATAATTCACCCCTCCACTTT. The V gene is TRBV11-2, the J gene TRBJ1-6; D perhaps matches TRBD1 (6 bases). With 0 bases removed from V and 2 bases from J, the gap between germline ends came to 11 bases. Germline V CDR1 and CDR2: SGHAT, FQNNGV. The CDR3 consists of 17 residues.

V usage is TRBV10-3 and J usage is TRBJ1-1; a weak D match, TRBD1 (6 bases). Per germline, CDR1 ENHRY and CDR2 SYGVKD. CDR3 length: 15 amino acids. V dropped 4 bases and J dropped 1 base, with 13 bases sitting between them. CDR3 DNA sequence: TGTGCCATCAGTGGGGGTCGGGGGGCGAACACTGAAGCTTTCTTT. Translated, it gives CAISGGRGANTEAFF.

The gene calls are TRBV15 and TRBJ2-1, with D possibly being TRBD2 (5 bases). Germline V lookup: CDR1 LNHNV, CDR2 YYDKDF (reference sequence). The CDR3 is 17 amino acids. V was cut by 5 bases and J by 2 bases, with 19 bases left in between. This CDR3 reads CATSGPPGVIAYNEQFF. CDR3 DNA: TGTGCCACCAGCGGACCCCCCGGGGTTATCGCCTACAATGAGCAGTTCTTC.

This chain joins TRBV5-1 and TRBJ2-2; D is undetermined. CDR3 length: 13 amino acids. The germline gives CDR1 SGHRS, CDR2 YFSETQ. The V end lost 5 bases, the J end lost 10 bases, and 15 bases lay between the germline ends. CDR3 sequence: CASREDGLVELFF. CDR3 DNA: TGCGCCAGCAGAGAAGACGGGCTGGTGGAGCTGTTTTTT.

The gene calls are TRBV4-1 and TRBJ2-7, with TRBD1 matching 12 bases. This CDR3 has 17 amino acids. The trim removed 0 bases at V and 3 bases at J, leaving 6 bases unmatched. Looked up from germline, CDR1 is MGHRA and CDR2 is YSYEKL. CDR3 nucleotide sequence: TGCGCCAGCAGCCAAGACAAAGGGACAGGGGGCTACTACGAGCAGTACTTC. Translated: CASSQDKGTGGYYEQYF.

The chain recombines TRBV7-3 with TRBJ2-7; maybe TRBD1 (5 bases). The V and J ends lost 5 bases and 4 bases respectively, with 12 bases between them. CDR1 and CDR2 (germline): SGHTA, FQGTGA. This CDR3 spans 13 amino acids. CDR3 nucleotide sequence: TGTGCCAGCAGCCCAGGGTTTGCGTACGAGCAGTACTTC. As protein: CASSPGFAYEQYF.

This clone occurred a few times. The V and J genes are TRBV24-1 and TRBJ2-4, with a possible D match to TRBD1 (7 bases). From germline, CDR1 is KGHDR and CDR2 SFDVKD. With 5 bases removed from V and 6 bases from J, the gap between germline ends came to 10 bases. The CDR3 length is 13 residues. The CDR3 here is CATSAGGRNIQYF. DNA for the CDR3: TGTGCCACCAGTGCAGGGGGGAGAAACATTCAGTACTTC.

This clone turned up a few times. The V call is TRBV5-4, the J call TRBJ2-4, with a tentative D call TRBD1 (6 bases). CDR1 is SGHNT, CDR2 YYREEE, per germline (reference sequence). CDR3 length: 16 amino acids. The V and J ends lost 0 bases and 0 bases respectively, with 10 bases between them. CDR3 bases: TGTGCCAGCAGCTTGGGGGACACCCTAGCCAAAAACATTCAGTACTTC. It is translated as CASSLGDTLAKNIQYF.

The chain recombines TRBV10-1 with TRBJ2-5, with 7 bases that match TRBD1. The CDR3 loop spans 13 amino acids. V was clipped by 3 bases and J by 2 bases; unmatched bases: 0. Germline-derived CDR1 and CDR2 are WNHNN and SYGVQD (reference sequence). The CDR3 nucleotides are TGCGCCAGCAGTGACAGGGGGCAAGAGACCCAGTACTTC. Amino acid sequence: CASSDRGQETQYF.

The genes are TRBV27 and TRBJ2-2; D not certain. V lost 5 bases, J lost 2 bases, and 6 bases lay in between. Germline V gene data show CDR1 as MNHEY and CDR2 as SMNVEV (reference sequence). This CDR3 has 13 residues. In nucleotides, the CDR3 is TGTGCCAGCAGTCACAGAAACACCGGGGAGCTGTTTTTT. It encodes CASSHRNTGELFF.

The chain uses TRBV5-1 and TRBJ2-7, with 9 bases aligning to TRBD1. In germline, CDR1 is SGHRS, CDR2 YFSETQ. V dropped 4 bases and J dropped 7; count of bases not matched to a gene: 15. The CDR3 is 16 residues long. The CDR3 sequence: CASSPPGQGHSGEQYF. The CDR3 DNA reads TGCGCCAGCAGCCCTCCGGGACAGGGACACTCCGGAGAGCAGTACTTC. Full variable domain (remainder filled in from reference TRBV5-1 and TRBJ2-7): KAGVTQTPRYLIKTRGQQVTLSCSPISGHRSVSWYQQTPGQGLQFLFEYFSETQRNKGNFPGRFSGRQFSNSRSEMNVSTLELGDSALYLCASSPPGQGHSGEQYFGPGTRLTVT.

In this sample, this clone turned up once. The chain employs TRBV5-1 and TRBJ2-1, with D unresolved. The CDR3 covers 11 residues. Germline V gene lookup returns CDR1 SGHRS and CDR2 YFSETQ. V was cut by 4 bases and J by 6 bases, with 5 bases left in between. The CDR3 region is CASSDLNEQFF. Here the CDR3 DNA reads TGCGCCAGCAGCGACCTCAATGAGCAGTTCTTC.

This chain uses TRBV6-6 with TRBJ1-6; D remains ambiguous. Trimming took 2 bases from V and 9 from J, leaving 5 bases between them. The CDR3 has 12 residues. CDR1 and CDR2 from the germline V gene are MNHNY and SVGAGI (reference sequence). The CDR3 sequence: CASSYEGSPLHF. The CDR3 nucleotides read TGTGCCAGCAGTTACGAGGGTTCACCCCTCCACTTT.

The chain recombines TRBV7-9 with TRBJ2-5, with 8 bases fitting TRBD2. V lost 4 bases, J lost 6 bases, and 10 bases stayed unmatched. CDR1 is SEHNR and CDR2 is FQNEAQ in the germline V gene (reference sequence). This CDR3 comprises 15 residues. The CDR3 coding sequence is TGTGCCAGCAGCTCCGGGCCCATTAGCGGGAAGACCCAGTACTTC. It encodes CASSSGPISGKTQYF.